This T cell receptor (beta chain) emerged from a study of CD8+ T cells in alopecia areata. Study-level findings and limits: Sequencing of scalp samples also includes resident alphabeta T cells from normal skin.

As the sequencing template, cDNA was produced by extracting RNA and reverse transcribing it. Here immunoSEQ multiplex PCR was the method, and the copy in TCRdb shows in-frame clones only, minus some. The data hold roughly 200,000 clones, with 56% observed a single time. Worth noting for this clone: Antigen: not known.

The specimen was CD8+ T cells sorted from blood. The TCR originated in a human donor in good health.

The DNA of the CDR3 is TGTGCCAGCCCCAGGGGCCACGGGGAGCTGTTTTTT. Protein sequence: CASPRGHGELFF. V gene TRBV7-9 combines with J gene TRBJ2-2; D possibly corresponds to TRBD1 (6 bases). This CDR3 comprises 12 residues. Deletions cut 8 bases from V and 7 bases from J, with 11 bases between. CDR1 is SEHNR and CDR2 is FQNEAQ in the germline V gene (reference sequence).